The present entry profiles one T cell receptor beta chain with its context. In the study's own analysis: Reference gene primer amplification in the assay estimated nucleated cell counts. This table comes from immunoSEQ multiplex PCR, and its TCRdb copy is limited to in-frame clones, with some not included. V and J calls and clone size are those listed in that table; D and trimming were worked out from the DNA. The sample lists 250,000 to 300,000 clones; around 85% were seen once. The CDR3 length is 16 residues. V was cut by 2 bases and J by 5 bases, with 16 bases left in between. Germline CDR1 SEHNR, CDR2 FQNEAQ (reference sequence). The sample comes from a study of blood T cell repertoires in COVID-19. Overall study: Italy, Spain and the United States were the sources of the convalescent and acute COVID-19 samples. T cells, B-cell-depleted T cells, or PBMCs supplied cDNA or gDNA.

A Seattle source enrolled patients during active infection and followed them longitudinally. This TCR derives from a woman aged 25 to 39 with COVID-19, enrolled during active disease. The V and J genes are TRBV7-9 and TRBJ2-1; a weak D match, TRBD1 (6 bases). The sequenced material came from peripheral blood. CDR3 DNA sequence: TGTGCCAGCAGCTTATCAACAGGGAGAGGAGACAATGAGCAGTTCTTC. This translates into CASSLSTGRGDNEQFF.